The 2 T cell receptor beta chains below were found in one sample sequenced in a study of cytomegalovirus exposure and HLA in healthy donors. The PCR made use of 60 Vbeta and 13 Jbeta primers. Repertoires were generated with immunoSEQ multiplex PCR, while TCRdb's copy carries only in-frame clones and drops some. The sample's table shows tens of thousands of clones. The sequenced sample consisted of PBMCs. These receptors originate from a woman aged 25-40 years in good health and CMV-seropositive.

The chain couples TRBV6-1 to TRBJ1-1; no clear D. CDR1 MNHNS and CDR2 SASEGT come from the germline V gene. The CDR3 runs 12 residues. V was pared by 8 bases and J by 4 bases, with 11 bases between. CDR3 DNA sequence: TGTGCCAGCTCGTACATCGCCACTGAAGCTTTCTTT. This encodes CASSYIATEAFF.

V usage is TRBV29-1 and J usage is TRBJ2-1; weak D call: TRBD2 (6 bases). The CDR3 extends over 11 amino acids. The V end was cut by 8 bases, the J end by 6 bases, with 11 bases between. The germline CDR1 and CDR2 sequences are SQVTM and ANQGSEA. The CDR3 DNA follows: TGCAGCCCTGGGACTGTCAATGAGCAGTTCTTC. It is translated as CSPGTVNEQFF.